This T cell receptor beta chain was recorded in a study of blood T cell repertoires in COVID-19. Study overall: COVID-19 samples from acute and convalescent phases originated in the United States, Italy and Spain. From T cells, B-cell-depleted T cells, or PBMCs came the material, which was cDNA or gDNA.

CDR1 and CDR2 (germline): WNHNN, SYGVQD (reference sequence). J gave up 1 base and V 5 bases, and 2 bases lay outside the gene matches. CDR3 length equals 15 residues. Authors' processing steps: For nucleated cells, counts were estimated from reference gene primer amplification. The assay was immunoSEQ multiplex PCR, and TCRdb's table has in-frame clones only and misses some. V and J calls and clone size are given by that table; D and trimming were obtained from the DNA. Of tens of thousands of clones listed, around 89% are singletons. The rearrangement links TRBV10-1 to TRBJ2-2; 9 positions match TRBD1. This TCR derives from a woman between 55 and 75 years old with active COVID-19. The sequencing input was peripheral blood. CDR3 sequence (DNA): TGCGCCAGCAGTCCGGGACAGGGGAACACCGGGGAGCTGTTTTTT. This translates into CASSPGQGNTGELFF.